The T cell receptor (beta chain) under discussion was sequenced for a study of blood T cell repertoires in COVID-19. At the level of the study: Specimens from acute and convalescent COVID-19 originated in the United States, Italy and Spain. T cells, B-cell-depleted T cells, or PBMCs supplied cDNA or gDNA.

In the authors' workflow: The assay estimated nucleated cells by amplifying reference gene primers. Profiling relied on immunoSEQ multiplex PCR, and the TCRdb table lists in-frame clones only, not all of them. V, J and clone size reflect that table, while D and trimming were determined from the DNA. Counted here are a few hundred thousand clones, around 90% occurring once; the ten biggest clones make up roughly 4.9%. Germline V gene data show CDR1 as LGHNA and CDR2 as YNFKEQ. The J segment lost 3 bases and the V segment lost 3 bases, leaving 6 bases of the junction unmatched. The CDR3 covers 16 residues.

The sequence came from a woman in her sixties or seventies with COVID-19, enrolled during active disease. The gene calls are TRBV4-2 and TRBJ2-1, with TRBD2 matching 9 bases. Sequences were obtained from peripheral blood. In nucleotides, the CDR3 is TGTGCCAGCAGCCACGGCGGGAGGGCCCTCTACAATGAGCAGTTCTTC. It translates to CASSHGGRALYNEQFF.